This T cell receptor beta chain was captured by sequencing in a study of shared clonotypes between healthy human individuals. Study summary: Researchers drew samples from a couple of women and three men aged 18 to 49. Plates per donor: three CD4 naive, three CD4 memory, two CD8 naive, one CD8 memory.

Negatively enriched CD4+ T cells were divided by CD45RA into naive and memory. The length of the CDR3 is 13 residues. V was cut by 4 bases and J by 3 bases, with 6 bases left in between. Germline V CDR1 and CDR2: SGHTA, FQGNSA. Sequencing was performed with immunoSEQ multiplex PCR; in TCRdb, only in-frame clones are kept and a portion is missing. The sample holds fewer than 2.5 million clones, over 85% seen once. Material for sequencing was naive CD4+ T cells from PBMCs. Noted subset: CD45RA+ positively selected. The clonotype originates from a man younger than 35 in good health. Some clones in this sample may be carry-over from other donors' samples. The chain links TRBV7-2 to TRBJ2-2; D is undetermined. The CDR3 here is CASSSAYTGELFF. CDR3 DNA sequence: TGTGCCAGCAGCTCAGCGTACACCGGGGAGCTGTTTTTT.